A selection of T cell receptor beta chains follows, all from one sample in a study of shared clonotypes between healthy human individuals. Here immunoSEQ multiplex PCR was the method, and the copy in TCRdb shows in-frame clones only, minus some. The sample holds hundreds of thousands of clones, more than 95% seen once. The sequenced material came from naive CD8+ T cells sorted from blood. The receptor set was obtained from a man aged 30-40 years in good health. CDR3s leave out the opening cysteine and the closing phenylalanine or tryptophan. D genes are given only for firm matches. Clone size, where shown, is once, few, many, or a class for clones that have expanded.

j_call	v_call	clone_size	d_call	cdr3_aa
TRBJ1-1	TRBV19	.	TRBD1	ASSALGGWNTEAF
TRBJ2-5	TRBV5-5	.	TRBD1	ASSPGQGRETQY
TRBJ2-3	TRBV9	.	TRBD1	ASSGQGSTDTQY
TRBJ1-1	TRBV7-9	once	.	ASSPPLNTEAF
TRBJ2-5	TRBV7-9	.	.	ASSLASAIGETQY
TRBJ2-1	TRBV29-1	.	.	SVEGRLNEQF
TRBJ1-1	TRBV7-9	.	.	ASSLSFGAEAF
TRBJ2-3	TRBV5-8	.	TRBD1	ASSFRPDRESTDTQY
TRBJ2-5	TRBV7-9	.	TRBD1	ASTKSSGTGGAAQETQY
TRBJ1-2	TRBV15	.	.	ATSREAIWHGYT
TRBJ1-1	TRBV6-6	.	.	ASSSDPEAF
TRBJ2-2	TRBV9	.	.	ASSLSGNTGELF
TRBJ2-3	TRBV4-3	.	.	ASSQDFLGTDTQY
TRBJ2-2	TRBV4-1	.	.	ASSQATTTAGELF
TRBJ2-1	TRBV18	.	TRBD2	ASSPAGEVVIGDEQF
TRBJ1-2	TRBV9	.	.	ASTPYAWGQGYGYT